This T cell receptor (beta chain) is drawn from a study of monozygotic twins with inflammatory bowel disease (dated by TCRdb to the late 2010s). For the wider study: The full study comprised approximately 28 monozygotic twin pairs: nine German pairs (four IBD-concordant, five IBD-discordant) and 19 IBD-discordant Danish pairs. Within discordant pairs, disease-associated traits were sought mainly by comparing IBD patients with their genetically identical healthy co-twins. Each individual had, on average, about 151 000 unique TCRalpha sequences and 181 000 unique TCRbeta sequences available for analysis. The paper as a whole reports these results and caveats: IBD patients had lower TCRbeta repertoire diversity, measured by the inverse Simpson index, than their healthy co-twins. Because patients received different immunosuppressive treatments, the repertoires may have picked up extra background noise and variability between individuals. No single strong signal or clonotype linked to IBD turned up in the results, so the idea that one exists was not supported. Repertoire similarity did not differ between concordant and discordant twins, possibly due to limited statistical power. Distinction between different T cell subtypes could not be achieved in the analysis. Compared with healthy twins, IBD patients had fewer clonotypes in common with other individuals, a difference most pronounced in patients showing signs of disease activity.

CDR1 is given as SGHAT and CDR2 as FQNNGV, both from the germline V gene. The cysteine opens and the phenylalanine closes a CDR3 of 15 amino acids. No DNA is given. With respect to this clonotype: This clone's antigen is unknown.

From each donor, an approximately 2.5 ml peripheral blood sample was collected into PAXgene tubes and stored at -80 degrees C. Without T cell sorting, total RNA was isolated from whole blood using the PAXgene blood miRNA kit on an automated QIAcube. Peripheral blood from monozygotic twin pairs who were concordant or discordant for inflammatory bowel disease underwent deep TCRalpha and TCRbeta repertoire profiling using unique molecular barcoding. For every twin pair, smoking habits were documented, and each individual was categorised as a current, former or never smoker. Library preparation was by 5' RACE. Each TCR library was prepared from about 3.5 ug of total RNA. For each sample, cDNA synthesis was carried out in eight separate reactions using SMARTScribe reverse transcriptase. Unique molecular identifiers containing a 6-nucleotide sample barcode were introduced through template switching during cDNA synthesis. TCRalpha and TCRbeta cDNA was amplified in two nested PCRs of roughly 17 and 9 cycles, and bead purification was carried out after each PCR. Before amplification, the cDNA was treated with uracil DNA-glycosylase and purified using the QIAquick PCR purification kit. The second PCR added Illumina TruSeq-compatible adapters along with sample-specific barcodes. TapeStation and Qubit were used to check library quality and concentration, and 4 to 6 ng of each library was pooled. Sequencing of the pooled libraries was done on an Illumina HiSeq2500 single-index Rapid Run using custom sequencing primers and 2 x 100 bp reads. As for the original processing: PCR and sequencing errors were corrected by UMI-based consensus assembly using MiGEC version 1.2.6. V(D)J alignment, clonotype assembly and CDR3 extraction were performed with MiXCR version 2.1.1. To normalise gene usage, clonotype sharing and MAIT/NKT TCR abundance, the top 1000, 10 000 and 20 000 clonotypes in each sample were analysed. After downsampling to 27 000 UMIs, diversity was calculated as the inverse Simpson index using the vegan R package. Paired Mann-Whitney U tests on discordant twin pairs were used, with Benjamini-Hochberg multiple-testing correction. After the reads were reprocessed by TCRdb, one entry was made per CDR3 protein sequence, with no DNA. For this entry, the V and J calls and clone size follow TCRdb and not the study's own pipeline. The sample table gives about 130,000 distinct CDR3 sequences. Roughly 1.2% of the sample rests with the top ten.

Specimen: blood. The clonotype was recovered from a human donor with ulcerative colitis or Crohn's disease, or a healthy co-twin of an affected twin (not recorded which). The chain joins TRBV11-2 to TRBJ2-2; TCRdb picks TRBD2, but there is no DNA to check that call. This receptor carries the CDR3 CASSLTEGSTGELFF.